This T cell receptor (beta chain) was identified during a study of cytomegalovirus exposure and HLA in healthy donors. 60 Vbeta and 13 Jbeta primers were used in PCR. Clones were sequenced by immunoSEQ multiplex PCR, and TCRdb holds only the in-frame ones, with some missing. The sample records roughly 130,000 clones, 74% being singletons. In regard to this clone: The antigen is undetermined. The junction departs from the called germline gene at one end, perhaps through a read error.

Germline CDR1 is SQVTM and CDR2 is ANQGSEA. The CDR3 extends over 12 amino acids. Study-wide results and caveats: A later analysis found that most CMV-associated TCR beta chains appeared HLA-restricted. Reports indicated that the classifier achieved high specificity and sensitivity in diagnosing cytomegalovirus status. In a later analysis, parvovirus B19, influenza, CMV and Epstein-Barr virus appeared linked to several top co-occurrence clusters.

The rearrangement joins TRBV29-1 to TRBJ1-2; 10 positions match TRBD1. The sample comprised PBMCs. This TCR was sampled from a woman between 50 and 59 years old in good health and CMV-seropositive. CDR3 residues: CGVGQGEGGYTF. CDR3 DNA: TGCGGCGTTGGACAGGGGGAGGGCGGCTACACCTTC.